Listed here is a single T cell receptor beta chain. The clone's antigen remains unknown. No base quality information exists; no much larger clone differs at one position. The CDR3 has 12 amino acids, counting the end cysteine and phenylalanine. The retained sequence is limited to the CDR3, 36 bases, with the frame set at the first base. The germline V gene specifies SGHDN as CDR1 and FVKESK as CDR2. For this chain, trimming is 5 bases at the V end and 6 bases at the J end, and the number of junction bases without a gene match is 1. The data belong to a study of blood T cell repertoires in COVID-19 (dated by TCRdb to 2018 to 2021). Turning to the overall study: Collaborator samples came from the United States, Italy and Spain and covered acute and convalescent phases of COVID-19. The prospective study material was composed of cDNA or gDNA derived from T cells, B-cell-depleted T cells, or PBMCs. Subjects who had been exposed to COVID-19, were actively infected with it, or had recovered from it provided the deeply sampled blood TCRbeta repertoires that made up the dataset. The repertoires were released in a freely available public database meant as a resource for research on the immune response to SARS-CoV-2. Samples were obtained from the ongoing ImmuneRACE study (first 160 participants) and from over 1,000 subjects provided by 6 global collaborators. A de-identified subject ID, COVID-19 status, age in years and sex were almost always included in the sample metadata. Where available, HLA class I and class II types were taken from metadata supplied by the sample provider and were not determined by assay-based typing. The study at large found these results: The amount of clinical and demographic metadata varied by source and participant and was provided uncurated.

A second Seattle source provided samples from volunteer blood donors who had recovered from COVID-19. Each collaborating institution followed its own protocols to collect whole blood in K2EDTA tubes. For TCRbeta analysis, collaborators shipped samples in one of three forms: frozen whole blood, isolated PBMCs, or DNA extracted from either of those sample types. TCRbeta CDR3 regions were amplified from genomic DNA using the immunoSEQ Assay, a bias-controlled multiplex PCR. Per the authors' processing: The number of nucleated cells in each sample was estimated by amplification of reference gene primers within the assay. To quantify the absolute abundance of each unique TCRbeta CDR3 rearrangement, sequence reads were collapsed and filtered. For each sample, productive Simpson clonality was calculated as the square root of Simpson's diversity index over productive rearrangements. TCRdb carries this immuneACCESS record with in-frame sequences only. Its versions omit some clonotypes, under half of them owing to an unresolved V gene in the studies checked, with the rest unexplained. V, J and clone size were drawn from that table, and D and trimming were deduced from the DNA. The sample has around 260,000 clones on record, about 87% of them singletons. In total, the top ten clones hold roughly 1.6% of the sample.

The rearranged segments are TRBV14 and TRBJ1-1, with TRBD1 identical over 9 junction bases. This clonotype was obtained from a middle-aged woman who had recovered from COVID-19. The source material was peripheral blood. For the CDR3, the sequence is CASSWTGAEAFF. In nucleotide form, the sequence is TGTGCCAGCAGCTGGACAGGGGCTGAAGCTTTCTTT.